These T cell receptor beta chains were read from a single sample in a study of shared clonotypes between healthy human individuals. Sequenced by immunoSEQ multiplex PCR; TCRdb stores in-frame clones only, minus some. The sample holds some 500,000 clones, 70% to 85% seen once. The sequenced sample was PBMCs. These receptors all stem from a woman in her 40s in good health. Some clones in this sample may be carry-over from other donors' samples. Each CDR3 is given with its conserved first and last residue. The D gene is left open where the match is weak. Clone size is not always given. Where it is, it says once, few, many or a class for expanded clones.

cdr3_length | j_call | clone_size | d_call | v_call | cdr3_nt | cdr3_aa
17 | TRBJ2-1 | . | . | TRBV7-3 | TGTGCCAGCAGCTTAACCCTCGGAACTAGGGGCTCCAATGAGCAGTTCTTC | CASSLTLGTRGSNEQFF
15 | TRBJ2-3 | . | . | TRBV10-1 | TGCGCCAGCAGTGGACGGGCGGTCAGCACAGATACGCAGTATTTT | CASSGRAVSTDTQYF
14 | TRBJ1-4 | . | . | TRBV5-1 | TGCGCCAGCAGCTTGCTGGGGGCGGATGAAAAACTGTTTTTT | CASSLLGADEKLFF
14 | TRBJ2-7 | . | . | TRBV19 | TGTGCCAGTCGAGAGACAGGAGGTTATGACGAGCAGTACTTC | CASRETGGYDEQYF
16 | TRBJ2-1 | . | . | TRBV19 | TGTGCCAGTAGTATAGGGCTAGTCCTTGCCGACAATGAGCAGTTCTTC | CASSIGLVLADNEQFF
15 | TRBJ1-3 | . | TRBD1 | TRBV18 | TGTGCCAGCTCACCAGGACAGGGCCTGGGAAACACCATATATTTT | CASSPGQGLGNTIYF
14 | TRBJ2-3 | few | . | TRBV6-4 | TGTGCCAGCAGTGATTCGGCAGGGACAGATACGCAGTATTTT | CASSDSAGTDTQYF
16 | TRBJ1-2 | . | TRBD1 | TRBV5-5 | TGTGCCAGCAGCTTGGTGTCCGGACAGGGGGCCCGTGGCTACACCTTC | CASSLVSGQGARGYTF
12 | TRBJ1-1 | few | . | TRBV30 | TGTGCCTGGTCATCCCGGAACACTGAAGCTTTCTTT | CAWSSRNTEAFF
17 | TRBJ2-3 | . | . | TRBV4-1 | TGCGCCAGCAGCCAAGAACGAGACCATGCGGGCACAGATACGCAGTATTTT | CASSQERDHAGTDTQYF
14 | TRBJ1-1 | . | . | TRBV5-6 | TGTGCCAGCAGCTGGAGCCCCAAGAACACTGAAGCTTTCTTT | CASSWSPKNTEAFF
15 | TRBJ2-1 | . | TRBD2 | TRBV7-3 | TGTGCCAGCAGCTTAGTACTAGCGGGAACAAATGAGCAGTTCTTC | CASSLVLAGTNEQFF
17 | TRBJ2-3 | . | . | TRBV5-4 | TGTGCCAGCAGCCTGGACACGTTATCATCTAGCACAGATACGCAGTATTTT | CASSLDTLSSSTDTQYF
17 | TRBJ1-1 | once | . | TRBV5-3 | TGTGCCAGAACTCGAAGTGTGTTGGCGGAGGAGAACACTGAAGCTTTCTTT | CARTRSVLAEENTEAFF
16 | TRBJ2-3 | once | TRBD2 | TRBV7-8 | TGTGCCAGCAGCTCGGGACTAGCGGGAGGGCCGGATACGCAGTATTTT | CASSSGLAGGPDTQYF
16 | TRBJ1-5 | once | TRBD1 | TRBV19 | TGTGCCAGTACAACAGGGGGCGAGGTCCGGGTACAGCCCCAGCATTTT | CASTTGGEVRVQPQHF
15 | TRBJ1-4 | . | TRBD1 | TRBV4-3 | TGCGCCAGCAGCGACCCGGGACAGGGAGGTGAAAAACTGTTTTTT | CASSDPGQGGEKLFF
14 | TRBJ2-7 | . | TRBD1 | TRBV4-3 | TGCGCCAGCAGTCCCGGGACAGGAACCTACGAGCAGTACTTC | CASSPGTGTYEQYF
14 | TRBJ2-1 | . | . | TRBV28 | TGTGCCAGCAGTCTACCCTCCCTCGGGGGCACGAAGTTCTTC | CASSLPSLGGTKFF
15 | TRBJ2-1 | many | TRBD2 | TRBV6-1 | TGTGCCAGCAGTGATGAAGCGGGAGAGTACAATGAGCAGTTCTTC | CASSDEAGEYNEQFF
19 | TRBJ2-1 | . | TRBD2 | TRBV5-4 | TGTGCCAGCAGCTTGGCCGGACTAGCGGGAGGGCCCGTATCGAATGAGCAGTTCTTC | CASSLAGLAGGPVSNEQFF
18 | TRBJ2-1 | once | TRBD2 | TRBV15 | TGTGCCACCAGCAGATCCTCGGCTCTAGCGGGAGTGGGAAATGAGCAGTTCTTC | CATSRSSALAGVGNEQFF
16 | TRBJ2-2 | . | TRBD2 | TRBV5-4 | TGTGCCAGCAGCCAAGGGAGGGCCGCGAACACCGGGGAGCTGTTTTTT | CASSQGRAANTGELFF
14 | TRBJ2-2 | . | TRBD1 | TRBV18 | TGTGCCAGCTCATCCGACAGGGGTGGCGGGGAGCTGTTTTTT | CASSSDRGGGELFF
14 | TRBJ2-3 | . | . | TRBV2 | TGTGCCAGCAGTGAACAGGGCCCGACAGATACGCAGTATTTT | CASSEQGPTDTQYF
19 | TRBJ2-1 | . | TRBD2 | TRBV6-1 | TGTGCCAGCAGTGCAACCGGGACTAGCGGGAGTCCCTCCTACAATGAGCAGTTCTTC | CASSATGTSGSPSYNEQFF
14 | TRBJ2-2 | once | . | TRBV7-8 | TGTGCCAGCAGCTCCCAGGGAGGAGGCGGGGAGCTGTTTTTT | CASSSQGGGGELFF
16 | TRBJ2-1 | . | TRBD2 | TRBV7-2 | TGTGCCAGCAGCTTCTCGACTAGCGGACCCTACAATGAGCAGTTCTTC | CASSFSTSGPYNEQFF
14 | TRBJ2-7 | few | TRBD1 | TRBV18 | TGTGCCAGCTCACCATTGACAGGGAAGATCGAGCAGTACTTC | CASSPLTGKIEQYF
15 | TRBJ2-3 | . | . | TRBV7-2 | TGTGCCAGCAGCTTAGGTGGACGAAGCACAGATACGCAGTATTTT | CASSLGGRSTDTQYF
11 | TRBJ1-1 | once | . | TRBV28 | TGTGCCAGCAGTTACATAGGTGAAGCTTTCTTT | CASSYIGEAFF
11 | TRBJ2-7 | . | TRBD1 | TRBV20-1 | TGCAGTGGGACAGGCTCCTACGAGCAGTACTTC | CSGTGSYEQYF
14 | TRBJ2-2 | . | . | TRBV18 | TGTGCCAGCTCACGTAGGACTGCGACTGGGGAGCTGTTTTTT | CASSRRTATGELFF
19 | TRBJ2-2 | few | . | TRBV21-1 | TGTGCCAGCAGCAAGAGATCGGGGATGATAGCGGGAGTACCCGGGGAGCTGTTTTTT | CASSKRSGMIAGVPGELFF
13 | TRBJ2-5 | . | . | TRBV6-4 | TGTGCCAGCAGTCAAGTTAAGAGAAGGACCCAGTACTTC | CASSQVKRRTQYF
13 | TRBJ1-1 | . | TRBD1 | TRBV5-1 | TGCGCCAGCAGCCCAGGGGGCTCCACTGAAGCTTTCTTT | CASSPGGSTEAFF
14 | TRBJ2-3 | . | TRBD2 | TRBV7-2 | TGTGCCAGCAGCTTTCCCGGGACTAGAGATACGCAGTATTTT | CASSFPGTRDTQYF
19 | TRBJ2-1 | . | TRBD2 | TRBV18 | TGTGCCAGCTCGCTAAACGCCGGGACTAGCGGGAGCAGGTACAATGAGCAGTTCTTC | CASSLNAGTSGSRYNEQFF
16 | TRBJ2-1 | . | TRBD2 | TRBV4-1 | TGCGCCAGCAGCCAATGGCCGGGACTAGCGGGAGAAGAGCAGTTCTTC | CASSQWPGLAGEEQFF
13 | TRBJ1-1 | . | . | TRBV28 | TGTGCCAGCTCCGAGGGGGGCTACACTGAAGCTTTCTTT | CASSEGGYTEAFF
12 | TRBJ2-7 | . | . | TRBV2 | TGTGCCAGCCGCACGGACGGGTCCGAGCAGTACTTC | CASRTDGSEQYF
12 | TRBJ1-2 | . | . | TRBV5-1 | TGCGCCAGCAGCCCCGGCCGGGGTGGCTACACCTTC | CASSPGRGGYTF
14 | TRBJ2-7 | many | TRBD2 | TRBV27 | TGTGCCAGCAGAGCGACTAGCGAGTACTACGAGCAGTACTTC | CASRATSEYYEQYF
12 | TRBJ1-1 | . | . | TRBV28 | TGTGCCAGCAGTTTAACCTACACTGAAGCTTTCTTT | CASSLTYTEAFF
12 | TRBJ2-7 | . | . | TRBV28 | TGTGCCAGCAGCTTAAGTGGCTACGAGCAGTACTTC | CASSLSGYEQYF
13 | TRBJ1-1 | . | . | TRBV27 | TGTGCCAGCAGTTTGAGATTGAACACTGAAGCTTTCTTT | CASSLRLNTEAFF
19 | TRBJ2-1 | . | . | TRBV2 | TGTGCCAGCAGTGCATTGGGACAGGGTGAAAGCGGGAGGGCCTTTGAGCAGTTCTTC | CASSALGQGESGRAFEQFF
14 | TRBJ1-1 | . | . | TRBV15 | TGTGCCACCAGCAGAGGTAGGGGATACACTGAAGCTTTCTTT | CATSRGRGYTEAFF
19 | TRBJ1-4 | . | . | TRBV30 | TGTGCCTGGAGTCGGACTCGGCGCACGGGGGGTGTGACTAATGAAAAACTGTTTTTT | CAWSRTRRTGGVTNEKLFF
14 | TRBJ2-6 | few | . | TRBV19 | TGTGCCAGTAGTTGGGACTCTGGGGCCAACGTCCTGACTTTC | CASSWDSGANVLTF
15 | TRBJ1-1 | once | . | TRBV5-6 | TGTGCCAGCAGCTGGAAGCCGGGACAATGGACTGAAGCTTTCTTT | CASSWKPGQWTEAFF
15 | TRBJ2-2 | . | . | TRBV9 | TGTGCCAGCAGCGTAGATCCGGGGATCACCGGGGAGCTGTTTTTT | CASSVDPGITGELFF
12 | TRBJ2-1 | . | . | TRBV7-2 | TGTGCCAGCAGCCCCCCAGGTGCTGAGCAGTTCTTC | CASSPPGAEQFF
13 | TRBJ1-2 | . | . | TRBV6-1 | TGTGCCAGCAGTGAAGAGGCAGGTCAGGGCTACACCTTC | CASSEEAGQGYTF
16 | TRBJ2-5 | . | . | TRBV5-1 | TGCGCCAGCAGTTCTGGACGGGATCGTAGACAAGAGACCCAGTACTTC | CASSSGRDRRQETQYF
16 | TRBJ2-7 | . | . | TRBV7-9 | TGTGCCAGCAGCCCTTATAAGGTCGGGAGAAATTACGAGCAGTACTTC | CASSPYKVGRNYEQYF
14 | TRBJ2-5 | . | . | TRBV11-2 | TGTGCCAGCAGCTTCCCCGGGGGTGTTGAGACCCAGTACTTC | CASSFPGGVETQYF
14 | TRBJ2-5 | . | . | TRBV11-2 | TGTGCCAGCAGCTTATTACGGGCCCAAGAGACCCAGTACTTC | CASSLLRAQETQYF
13 | TRBJ2-7 | . | . | TRBV5-4 | TGTGCCAGCAGCTTGGAACGAACCTACGAGCAGTACTTC | CASSLERTYEQYF